The 21 T cell receptor beta chains listed next were all sequenced from one sample in a study of beta chain features in type 1 diabetes. Notes on the study in general: Researchers report that Type 1 diabetes patients had moderately but significantly shorter TCRB CDR3s across all four CD4+ subsets.

Their cognate antigens are unknown. Expressed TCRB transcripts were sequenced, since all the RNA that had been isolated was reverse transcribed. Using immunoSEQ multiplex PCR, the repertoire was profiled, and TCRdb retains in-frame clones only, with some absent. The table includes 150,000 to 200,000 clones, over 55% detected once. The sample taken for sequencing was naive CD4+ T cells from blood. Receptors were obtained from a man aged 25 to 40 with type 1 diabetes.

The rearrangement links TRBV9 to TRBJ1-6; possibly TRBD1 for D (5 bases). The CDR3 spans 14 residues. Trimming stripped 6 bases from V and 5 bases from J, with 12 bases between. In germline, CDR1 is SGDLS, CDR2 YYNGEE. The CDR3 sequence: CASTPGPHNSPLHF. The CDR3 coding sequence is TGTGCCAGCACCCCGGGACCGCATAATTCACCCCTCCACTTT.

The J gene is TRBJ2-3, the V gene TRBV28; 8 bases map to TRBD1. The CDR3 has 15 residues. Unmatched junction bases numbered 6, after V lost 2 bases and J lost 5 bases. Germline assignment: CDR1 MDHEN and CDR2 SYDVKM. As DNA, the CDR3 is TGTGCCAGCAGTTTAACGGGACAGGTGGAAGATACGCAGTATTTT. Protein product: CASSLTGQVEDTQYF.

This clone was counted between two and nine times. CDR3 nucleotide sequence: TGTGCCAGCAGCTTACAGGGAAGGGGCACAGATACGCAGTATTTT. It specifies CASSLQGRGTDTQYF. V is TRBV7-2 and J is TRBJ2-3, with D possibly being TRBD1 (5 bases). This CDR3 spans 15 amino acids. Germline assignment: CDR1 SGHTA and CDR2 FQGNSA. Deletions cut 2 bases from V and 1 base from J, with 10 bases between. The full variable domain, rest sourced from reference TRBV7-2 and TRBJ2-3, is GAGVSQSPSNKVTEKGKDVELRCDPISGHTALYWYRQSLGQGLEFLIYFQGNSAPDKSGLPSDRFSAERTGGSVSTLTIQRTQQEDSAVYLCASSLQGRGTDTQYFGPGTRLTVL.

This clone was seen only a few times. This chain links TRBV18 with TRBJ2-5; D perhaps matches TRBD1 (6 bases). V dropped 3 bases and J dropped 2 bases, with 10 bases sitting between them. Germline CDR1 KGHSH, CDR2 LQKENI. The CDR3 extends over 14 amino acids. The CDR3 nucleotides read TGTGCCAGCTCACCGACAGGAATTCAAGAGACCCAGTACTTC. Its protein is CASSPTGIQETQYF.

This clone was seen a handful of times. The chain uses TRBV30 and TRBJ2-1, with D tentatively TRBD2 (6 bases). Germline V gene data show CDR1 as GTSNPN and CDR2 as SVGIG (reference sequence). This CDR3 is built from 15 residues. V lost 0 bases and J 2 bases, leaving 11 bases between the germline ends. The CDR3 spells CAWSVGRGPYNEQFF. CDR3 in DNA: TGTGCCTGGAGTGTGGGGCGGGGTCCCTACAATGAGCAGTTCTTC.

This chain connects TRBV7-2 to TRBJ2-5; D is undetermined. The germline V gene encodes CDR1 SGHTA and CDR2 FQGNSA. The CDR3 is made up of 14 amino acids. Trimming pared 1 base from V and 4 bases from J, leaving 10 bases between. CDR3 DNA: TGTGCCAGCAGCTTAGATCGGGTGCGAGAGACCCAGTACTTC. It is translated as CASSLDRVRETQYF.

For this clone: One junction end does not reproduce the germline sequence, and a read error may be involved. V usage is TRBV11-2 and J usage is TRBJ1-4; perhaps TRBD1 as D (6 bases). The CDR3 contains 12 residues. CDR1 is SGHAT, CDR2 FQNNGV, per germline. This chain's CDR3 is CASSSPTGPAWF. The CDR3 nucleotides read TGTGCCAGCAGCTCACCGACAGGACCCGCATGGTTT.

This clone was seen more than once but under ten times. The gene calls are TRBV7-9 and TRBJ1-2; a possible D gene is TRBD1 (6 bases). Germline V gene data show CDR1 as SEHNR and CDR2 as FQNEAQ (reference sequence). Trimming removed 3 bases at V and 4 bases at J, with 9 bases between. The CDR3 is 13 residues long. In nucleotides, the CDR3 is TGTGCCAGCAGCTTCAGGGGTAGCTATGGCTACACCTTC. Its protein product is CASSFRGSYGYTF.

The chain has TRBV7-2 and TRBJ2-5; a weak D match, TRBD2 (6 bases). Germline lookup yields CDR1 SGHTA and CDR2 FQGNSA. CDR3 size: 14 residues. V was clipped by 5 bases and J by 1 base, with 11 bases between them. The CDR3 here is CASSPGLPQETQYF. DNA for the CDR3: TGTGCCAGCAGCCCGGGACTTCCCCAAGAGACCCAGTACTTC.

V and J are TRBV29-1 and TRBJ1-2, with D perhaps TRBD1 (5 bases). The V end lost 4 bases, the J end lost 0 bases, and 12 bases lay between the germline ends. CDR1 SQVTM and CDR2 ANQGSEA come from the germline V gene. The CDR3 spans 14 residues. CDR3 sequence: CSVVQGPSNYGYTF. The CDR3 DNA reads as TGCAGCGTTGTTCAGGGTCCTTCTAACTATGGCTACACCTTC.

This clone occurred a few times. V and J are TRBV27 and TRBJ2-1; 8 bases fit TRBD2. The CDR3 is 15 amino acids. The germline gives CDR1 MNHEY, CDR2 SMNVEV (reference sequence). J lost 15 bases, V lost 0 bases, and 13 bases had no gene match. The CDR3 loop is CASSLSKTSGLSLFF. The CDR3 coding sequence is TGTGCCAGCAGTTTATCGAAAACTAGCGGTCTTAGTCTGTTCTTC.

The chain couples TRBV29-1 to TRBJ2-7; D is ambiguous. Germline V gene lookup returns CDR1 SQVTM and CDR2 ANQGSEA. The CDR3 runs 14 residues. The V end lost 4 bases, the J end lost 0 bases, and 13 bases lay between the germline ends. The CDR3 DNA sequence: TGCAGCGTTGGTGGCGGTGCGTCCTCCTACGAGCAGTACTTC. Its protein is CSVGGGASSYEQYF.

The chain joins TRBV11-2 to TRBJ2-7; possible D gene TRBD2, 5 bases. Germline V gene sequence: CDR1 SGHAT, CDR2 FQNNGV. V was pared by 7 bases and J by 4 bases, with 11 bases between. The length of the CDR3 is 12 residues. CDR3 coding DNA: TGTGCCAGCACCACACTAGGGTACGAGCAGTACTTC. Protein: CASTTLGYEQYF.

V is TRBV7-8 and J is TRBJ2-1, with D possibly matching TRBD2 (7 bases). CDR1 SGHVS and CDR2 FQNEAQ come from the germline V gene. The V gene lost 1 base and the J gene lost 3 bases, with 16 bases spanning the gap. CDR3 length: 17 amino acids. DNA of the CDR3: TGTGCCAGCAGCTTAGGCACGGGGGGCCTCATCTACAATGAGCAGTTCTTC. It is translated as CASSLGTGGLIYNEQFF. The whole variable domain, remainder taken from reference TRBV7-8 and TRBJ2-1, is GAGVSQSPRYKVAKRGQDVALRCDPISGHVSLFWYQQALGQGPEFLTYFQNEAQLDKSGLPSDRFFAERPEGSVSTLKIQRTQQEDSAVYLCASSLGTGGLIYNEQFFGPGTRLTVL.

This clone was seen more than once but under ten times. The chain carries TRBV15 and TRBJ2-7, with D possibly being TRBD1 or TRBD2 (5 bases each). Trimming cost V 5 bases and J 3 bases, with 14 bases left between them. CDR1 is LNHNV, CDR2 YYDKDF, per germline (reference sequence). CDR3 length: 14 amino acids. CDR3 sequence (DNA): TGTGCCACCAGCTCCGGTGTGGGGGACTACGAGCAGTACTTC. This codes for CATSSGVGDYEQYF.

J is TRBJ1-4 and V is TRBV13; D is uncertain. Per the germline V gene, CDR1 is PRHDT and CDR2 is FYEKMQ (reference sequence). The CDR3 covers 17 residues. The V end was cut by 1 base, the J end by 0 bases, with 12 bases between. The CDR3 sequence: CASSLVSGPTTNEKLFF. The CDR3 DNA sequence: TGTGCCAGCAGCTTAGTCTCTGGCCCCACAACTAATGAAAAACTGTTTTTT.

The CDR3 loop is CSVEGQIGGEQYF. The CDR3 nucleotides read TGCAGCGTTGAAGGTCAGATCGGGGGCGAGCAGTACTTC. The J gene is TRBJ2-7, the V gene TRBV29-1; D may be TRBD2 (6 bases). This CDR3 comprises 13 residues. V lost 1 base and J lost 6, with 13 bases in between. Germline loops: CDR1 SQVTM, CDR2 ANQGSEA.

V and J are TRBV5-1 and TRBJ2-5; D is ambiguous. V lost 4 bases and J 4 bases, leaving 14 bases between the germline ends. The germline CDR1 and CDR2 sequences are SGHRS and YFSETQ. The CDR3 contains 14 residues. CDR3 loop: CASSDVWGTETQYF. For the CDR3, the DNA is TGCGCCAGCAGCGACGTCTGGGGTACAGAGACCCAGTACTTC.

This chain uses TRBV29-1 with TRBJ2-7, with 8 bases matching TRBD1. The germline V gene encodes CDR1 SQVTM and CDR2 ANQGSEA. J lost 3 bases, V lost 5 bases, and 6 bases had no gene match. This CDR3 has 13 residues. The CDR3 sequence: CSVWTGLGYEQYF. The CDR3 region has the DNA TGCAGCGTTTGGACAGGGCTTGGCTACGAGCAGTACTTC.

This clone came up once. The chain combines TRBV15 with TRBJ1-6, with D possibly TRBD1 on 6 matching bases. V lost 0 bases and J lost 6, with 18 bases in between. This CDR3 is built from 18 residues. The germline gives CDR1 LNHNV, CDR2 YYDKDF (reference sequence). The CDR3 coding sequence is TGTGCCACCAGCAGAGATTATCGGGGGGCGCACGGTAATTCACCCCTCCACTTT. Its protein product is CATSRDYRGAHGNSPLHF.

This clone has just a few counts. At the DNA level, this CDR3 is encoded by other sequences in the same sample as well. The CDR3 DNA sequence: TGCAGCGTTGTGAGAGGGGTTGGAGAGACCCAGTACTTC. Translation gives CSVVRGVGETQYF. The J gene is TRBJ2-5, the V gene TRBV29-1; either TRBD1 or TRBD2 may fit D (5 bases each). V was shortened by 4 bases and J by 4 bases, with 13 bases between the two germline ends. The germline V gene encodes CDR1 SQVTM and CDR2 ANQGSEA. This CDR3 contains 13 residues.